The 14 T cell receptor beta chains below all came from one sample that was sequenced in a study of cytomegalovirus exposure and HLA in healthy donors. Using immunoSEQ multiplex PCR, the repertoire was profiled, and TCRdb retains in-frame clones only, with some absent. The data contain just under 150,000 clones, about 91% of them singletons. The specimen was PBMCs. The receptors come from a man younger than 30 in good health and CMV-seropositive.

The V and J genes are TRBV5-1 and TRBJ2-7, with D possibly matching TRBD1 (6 bases). Germline V lookup: CDR1 SGHRS, CDR2 YFSETQ. Trimming pared 0 bases from V and 3 bases from J, leaving 16 bases between. The CDR3 loop spans 16 amino acids. The CDR3 is CASSLGERGSLYEQYF. The CDR3 nucleotides are TGCGCCAGCAGCTTGGGAGAGAGGGGGTCACTCTACGAGCAGTACTTC.

The V and J genes are TRBV15 and TRBJ1-1, with 7 bases that match TRBD1. V gave up 1 base and J gave up 12 bases; unmatched junction bases: 8. The CDR3 runs to 13 residues. Germline V gene sequence: CDR1 LNHNV, CDR2 YYDKDF (reference sequence). CDR3 nucleotide sequence: TGTGCCACCAGCAGAGGGGAGACAGGGAAGACTTTCTTT. Its translation is CATSRGETGKTFF.

In the case of this clone: This specimen includes other DNA sequences encoding the same CDR3. The rearrangement links TRBV5-1 to TRBJ1-6; 7 nucleotides match TRBD1. After removal of 4 bases from V and 10 bases from J, the junction contained 8 bases not matched to a gene. Germline CDR1 is SGHRS and CDR2 is YFSETQ. CDR3 length: 14 amino acids. CDR3 protein: CASSLRTGGSPLHF. Written as DNA, the CDR3 is TGCGCCAGCAGCCTTCGGACAGGAGGATCACCCCTCCACTTT.

The J gene is TRBJ1-1, the V gene TRBV5-4, with no clear D. CDR1 is SGHNT and CDR2 is YYREEE in the germline V gene (reference sequence). V gave up 4 bases and J gave up 1 base, with 14 bases separating them. The CDR3 length is 15 residues. CDR3 residues: CASSPRGQKNTEAFF. Here the CDR3 DNA reads TGTGCCAGCAGCCCTCGAGGTCAAAAGAACACTGAAGCTTTCTTT.

V usage is TRBV5-6 and J usage is TRBJ2-4; no definite D call. The CDR3 extends over 13 amino acids. The germline CDR1 and CDR2 sequences are SGHDT and YYEEEE. V was clipped by 5 bases and J by 5 bases, with 11 bases between them. The chain's CDR3 is CASRYVGENIQYF. CDR3 DNA: TGTGCCAGCAGGTATGTTGGAGAAAACATTCAGTACTTC.

This chain uses TRBV14 with TRBJ1-4; the D gene is possibly TRBD1 (5 bases). The CDR3 has 17 amino acids. With 1 base removed from V and 5 bases from J, the gap between germline ends came to 17 bases. Germline CDR1 and CDR2: SGHDN and FVKESK. The DNA of the CDR3 is TGTGCCAGCAGCCAAGTCGCAGGGTCGAGCCTCAATGAAAAACTGTTTTTT. Translated, it gives CASSQVAGSSLNEKLFF. Complete variable domain (other parts from reference TRBV14 and TRBJ1-4): EAGVTQFPSHSVIEKGQTVTLRCDPISGHDNLYWYRRVMGKEIKFLLHFVKESKQDESGMPNNRFLAERTGGTYSTLKVQPAELEDSGVYFCASSQVAGSSLNEKLFFGSGTQLSVL.

This chain links TRBV9 with TRBJ2-5, with 7 nucleotides matching TRBD1. The CDR3 spans 16 residues. V dropped 0 bases and J dropped 5; count of bases not matched to a gene: 10. Germline loops: CDR1 SGDLS, CDR2 YYNGEE. CDR3 loop: CASSVEGARSKETQYF. In DNA, the CDR3 is TGTGCCAGCAGCGTAGAGGGGGCGAGGAGTAAGGAGACCCAGTACTTC.

The chain uses TRBV27 and TRBJ2-7; 9 bases align to TRBD2. Germline V gives CDR1 MNHEY, CDR2 SMNVEV (reference sequence). The CDR3 contains 15 residues. J lost 3 bases, V lost 4 bases, and 7 bases had no gene match. The CDR3 sequence is CASSSLAGDDYEQYF. DNA of the CDR3: TGTGCCAGCAGTTCTTTAGCGGGAGACGACTACGAGCAGTACTTC.

The rearrangement links TRBV2 to TRBJ1-5, with a possible D match to TRBD1 (5 bases). Trimming pared 5 bases from V and 2 bases from J, leaving 7 bases between. In germline, CDR1 is SNHLY, CDR2 FYNNEI. The CDR3 sequence is 13 residues long. DNA of the CDR3: TGTGCCAGCAGTTCGGGGGGCAATCAGCCCCAGCATTTT. It specifies CASSSGGNQPQHF.

This sequence joins TRBV28 and TRBJ1-1; no firm D call. V gave up 3 bases and J gave up 6 bases, with 5 bases separating them. The CDR3 runs to 11 residues. The V gene's germline CDR1 is MDHEN and CDR2 SYDVKM. The CDR3 region has the DNA TGTGCCAGCAGTTTGTTCTCTGAAGCTTTCTTT. Translating it yields CASSLFSEAFF.

The rearrangement links TRBV5-6 to TRBJ2-1; no firm D call. Between the trimmed V and J ends, which lost 5 bases and 3 bases, there was a span of 6 bases. The CDR3 totals 12 residues. Germline CDR1 reads SGHDT; CDR2 reads YYEEEE. The chain's CDR3 is CASSRVYNEQFF. In nucleotides, the CDR3 is TGTGCCAGCAGTCGAGTCTACAATGAGCAGTTCTTC.

This sequence joins TRBV27 and TRBJ2-7, with 7 bases fitting TRBD2. Germline V gene data show CDR1 as MNHEY and CDR2 as SMNVEV (reference sequence). The ends lost 4 bases at V and 5 bases at J; junction bases unmatched: 5. The CDR3 contains 13 residues. The DNA of the CDR3 is TGTGCCAGCAGTTCTGGACTAGGTGACGAGCAGTACTTC. Encoded protein: CASSSGLGDEQYF.

V is TRBV7-8 and J is TRBJ1-1; D is unclear. Trimming pared 0 bases from V and 2 bases from J, leaving 7 bases between. Germline V lookup: CDR1 SGHVS, CDR2 FQNEAQ. This CDR3 contains 14 residues. CDR3 sequence (DNA): TGTGCCAGCAGCTTAGCTGGCAGAAACACTGAAGCTTTCTTT. This sequence encodes CASSLAGRNTEAFF.

The rearrangement uses TRBV28 and TRBJ2-7; TRBD1 matches at 8 bases. CDR3 length: 13 amino acids. The germline V gene encodes CDR1 MDHEN and CDR2 SYDVKM. V was pared by 5 bases and J by 3 bases, with 3 bases of the junction left unmatched. CDR3 coding DNA: TGTGCCAGCAGTCCAGGACAGGGCTACGAGCAGTACTTC. Protein: CASSPGQGYEQYF.